This T cell receptor beta chain was captured by sequencing in a study of shared clonotypes between healthy human individuals. Study findings and constraints: Naive subsets typically showed greater estimated richness than memory subsets. Compared with clonotypes that all four donors shared, non-shared clonotypes had lower generation probabilities.

CDR1 and CDR2 (germline): SGHRS, YFSETQ. The V and J ends lost 6 bases and 6 bases respectively, with 16 bases between them. CDR3 length: 14 amino acids. Each of the donors was a healthy adult who was HIV-negative and had not had a recent acute infection or vaccination. The protocol was immunoSEQ multiplex PCR, while the TCRdb copy is restricted to in-frame clones and leaves out a portion. This sample has about 1.5 million clones, with 95% to 99% found just once. About this clone itself: The antigen remains undetermined.

Material: naive CD4+ T cells sorted from blood. Described subset: CD45RA+ positively selected. The chain is built from TRBV5-1 and TRBJ2-1; perhaps TRBD2 as D (6 bases). This sequence originates from a man aged 25-45 years in good health. The DNA of the CDR3 is TGCGCCAGCACACCTGGGGCGGGAAGCAATGAGCAGTTCTTC. This encodes CASTPGAGSNEQFF.